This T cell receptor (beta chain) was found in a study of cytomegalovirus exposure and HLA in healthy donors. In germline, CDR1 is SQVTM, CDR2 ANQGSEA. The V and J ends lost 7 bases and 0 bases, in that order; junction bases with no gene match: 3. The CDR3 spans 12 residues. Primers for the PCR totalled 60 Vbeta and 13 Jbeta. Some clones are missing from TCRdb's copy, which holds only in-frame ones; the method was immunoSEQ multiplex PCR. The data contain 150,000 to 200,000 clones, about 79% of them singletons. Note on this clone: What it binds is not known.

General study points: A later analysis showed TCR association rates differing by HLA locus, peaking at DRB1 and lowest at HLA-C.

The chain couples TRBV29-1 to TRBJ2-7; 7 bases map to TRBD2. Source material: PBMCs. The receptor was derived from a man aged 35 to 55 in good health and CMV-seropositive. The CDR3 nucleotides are TGCAGCGGAACTAGCGACTCCTACGAGCAGTACTTC. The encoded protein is CSGTSDSYEQYF.